These 32 T cell receptor beta chains were sequenced from one sample in a study of T cells after yellow fever vaccination. TCRdb independently ran MiXCR on the 5' RACE reads; one entry per CDR3 protein. In the table there are 400,000 to 450,000 distinct CDR3 sequences, around 19% of which are singletons. The input for sequencing was PBMCs, taken before the yellow fever booster vaccination. The receptor source for this set is a man between 18 and 35 years old who received the YFV17D yellow fever vaccine.

The gene calls are TRBV20-1 and TRBJ2-1; no definite D call. This CDR3 has 13 residues. In germline, CDR1 is DFQATT, CDR2 SNEGSKA (reference sequence). V dropped 2 bases and J dropped 0 bases, with 5 bases sitting between them. The DNA of the CDR3 is TGCAGTGCTAGACTAGTCTCCTACAATGAGCAGTTCTTC. Amino acid sequence: CSARLVSYNEQFF.

This rearrangement joins TRBV6-5 to TRBJ2-6; the D gene is possibly TRBD2 (5 bases). Germline V gene sequence: CDR1 MNHEY, CDR2 SVGAGI. CDR3 length: 13 residues. Trimming cost V 6 bases and J 10 bases, with 13 bases left between them. The CDR3 is CASSPGGRNVLTF. CDR3 sequence (DNA): TGTGCCAGCAGCCCCGGAGGCCGGAACGTCCTGACTTTC.

The chain couples TRBV29-1 to TRBJ2-3; D not resolved. Germline V gene data show CDR1 as SQVTM and CDR2 as ANQGSEA. The V gene lost 6 bases and the J gene lost 6 bases, with 13 bases spanning the gap. CDR3 length: 12 residues. The CDR3 DNA sequence: TGCAGCGTCGACCGAACCGGTGATACGCAGTATTTT. Its protein product is CSVDRTGDTQYF.

About this clonotype itself: One end of the junction varies from germline; a read error may be responsible. The rearrangement joins TRBV6-5 to TRBJ2-6; TRBD1 matches at 11 bases. From germline, CDR1 is MNHEY and CDR2 SVGAGI. The CDR3 has 19 residues. As DNA, the CDR3 is TGTTCCAGCAGCCCACGGGACAGGGGGTACCTCTCTGGGGCCAACGTCCTGACTTTC. It encodes CSSSPRDRGYLSGANVLTF.

This clonotype was counted only a few times. CDR3 residues: CASQRGGAAGELFF. The CDR3 DNA reads TGTGCCAGCCAACGCGGGGGGGCCGCCGGGGAGCTGTTTTTT. J is TRBJ2-2 and V is TRBV7-2; 9 bases line up with TRBD2. V shed 8 bases, J shed 6 bases, and the junction held 7 bases outside the gene matches. The CDR3 is 14 amino acids. The germline V gene encodes CDR1 SGHTA and CDR2 FQGNSA.

The chain employs TRBV2 and TRBJ2-3, with TRBD2 matching over 8 bases. Germline trimming cut 6 bases from V and 4 bases from J; bases unmatched to any gene: 6. The germline V gene has CDR1 SNHLY and CDR2 FYNNEI. The CDR3 spans 14 residues. The CDR3 DNA sequence: TGTGCCAGCAGGATGGGTAGCGGGGCAGATACGCAGTATTTT. Its translation: CASRMGSGADTQYF.

The rearrangement joins TRBV4-1 to TRBJ2-2; D possibly corresponds to TRBD1 (5 bases). In germline, CDR1 is MGHRA, CDR2 YSYEKL. This CDR3 spans 15 amino acids. V lost 5 bases, J lost 0 bases, and 10 bases lay in between. The CDR3 DNA reads TGCGCCAGCAGCTTCGCCAGGGCGAACACCGGGGAGCTGTTTTTT. The encoded protein is CASSFARANTGELFF.

This clonotype showed up just a few times. The V call is TRBV7-3, the J call TRBJ2-3; 9 nucleotides match TRBD2. The CDR3 is 13 amino acids. The germline V gene encodes CDR1 SGHTA and CDR2 FQGTGA. Losses at the gene ends were 5 bases for V and 10 bases for J; bases not matched to a gene: 7. The CDR3 DNA sequence: TGTGCCAGCAGCGCCCCGGGACTAGCCCCGCAGTATTTT. It specifies CASSAPGLAPQYF. The full variable domain, its missing parts supplied by reference TRBV7-3 and TRBJ2-3, is GAGVSQTPSNKVTEKGKYVELRCDPISGHTALYWYRQSLGQGPEFLIYFQGTGAADDSGLPNDRFFAVRPEGSVSTLKIQRTERGDSAVYLCASSAPGLAPQYFGPGTRLTVL.

The chain employs TRBV5-1 and TRBJ2-2; tentative D call: TRBD2 (6 bases). Deletions cut 0 bases from V and 6 bases from J, with 15 bases between. This CDR3 has 16 amino acids. CDR1 SGHRS and CDR2 YFSETQ come from the germline V gene. CDR3 DNA: TGCGCCAGCAGCTTGGTAGGAGGGGATTACTCCGGGGAGCTGTTTTTT. Translating gives CASSLVGGDYSGELFF.

This clonotype was seen ten or more times. The chain uses TRBV3-1 and TRBJ2-3; TRBD2 matches at 8 bases. CDR1 is LGHDT, CDR2 YNNKEL, per germline (reference sequence). CDR3 size: 16 residues. V shed 0 bases and J 2 bases; nucleotides not matched to a gene: 4. CDR3 coding DNA: TGTGCCAGCAGCCAAGAGGGCGGGGGGCACACAGATACGCAGTATTTT. Translated, it gives CASSQEGGGHTDTQYF.

This clonotype was counted between two and nine times. The V gene is TRBV10-3, the J gene TRBJ1-4; 8 positions match TRBD1. Germline V gene data show CDR1 as ENHRY and CDR2 as SYGVKD. V lost 2 bases to trimming and J lost 3 bases; unmatched junction nucleotides: 5. This CDR3 has 16 amino acids. This chain's CDR3 is CAISERAGGSNEKLFF. DNA for the CDR3: TGTGCCATCAGTGAGCGAGCAGGGGGCTCTAATGAAAAACTGTTTTTT.

V and J are TRBV4-3 and TRBJ2-3; TRBD1 agrees at 7 bases. CDR3 size: 14 residues. Germline V CDR1 and CDR2: LGHNA, YSLEER. With V trimmed by 2 bases and J by 4 bases, 3 bases remained unmatched. The CDR3 DNA reads TGCGCCAGCAGCCAAAACAGGGGTGCAGATACGCAGTATTTT. This translates into CASSQNRGADTQYF.

The gene calls are TRBV9 and TRBJ2-2, with TRBD1 matching 8 bases. The germline V gene encodes CDR1 SGDLS and CDR2 YYNGEE. With 0 bases clipped from V and 3 bases from J, the junction kept 1 base outside the gene matches. The CDR3 contains 15 residues. CDR3 nucleotides: TGTGCCAGCAGCGTAGCGGACAGGGACACCGGGGAGCTGTTTTTT. Its protein product is CASSVADRDTGELFF.

This clonotype showed up just a few times. This chain links TRBV3-1 with TRBJ2-3, with 7 bases identical to TRBD1. CDR1 is LGHDT and CDR2 is YNNKEL in the germline V gene (reference sequence). The CDR3 consists of 16 residues. With 5 bases clipped from V and 2 bases from J, the junction kept 10 bases outside the gene matches. The CDR3 region has the DNA TGTGCCAGCAGCTCCCCCTGGGACAGACACACAGATACGCAGTATTTT. Translated: CASSSPWDRHTDTQYF.

This clonotype was picked up a small number of times. V is TRBV24-1 and J is TRBJ2-3; 8 nucleotides align to TRBD2. Germline V CDR1 and CDR2: KGHDR, SFDVKD. CDR3 length: 15 amino acids. V dropped 7 bases and J dropped 2; count of bases not matched to a gene: 7. As DNA, the CDR3 is TGTGCCACCAGCGCCCGGCGGGGGGACACAGATACGCAGTATTTT. Residues: CATSARRGDTDTQYF.

This clonotype was detected a few times. The V gene is TRBV2, the J gene TRBJ1-5; no reliable D call. The V end was cut by 3 bases, the J end by 3 bases, with 9 bases between. Germline V gene data show CDR1 as SNHLY and CDR2 as FYNNEI. The CDR3 is 14 amino acids. CDR3 sequence: CASSEGNPNQPQHF. In DNA, the CDR3 is TGTGCCAGCAGTGAGGGGAACCCCAATCAGCCCCAGCATTTT.

This chain links TRBV19 with TRBJ2-6; 8 bases map to TRBD1. The CDR3 consists of 17 residues. Trimming at V came to 5 bases and at J to 0 bases, leaving 6 bases not matched to a gene. CDR1 and CDR2 (germline): LNHDA, SQIVND (reference sequence). CDR3 amino acids: CASSDGQGSSGANVLTF. CDR3 in DNA: TGTGCCAGTAGTGACGGACAGGGAAGCTCTGGGGCCAACGTCCTGACTTTC.

The gene calls are TRBV5-8 and TRBJ1-5; 8 bases align to TRBD1. J was trimmed by 6 bases and V by 3 bases; bases with no gene match: 5. There are 14 residues in the CDR3. CDR1 and CDR2 from the germline V gene are SGHTS and YDEGEE. CDR3 DNA sequence: TGTGCCAGCAGCTGGGACAGGCAAGTTCAGCCCCAGCATTTT. Encoded protein: CASSWDRQVQPQHF.

The chain has TRBV4-1 and TRBJ2-5, with no clear D. Germline V gene sequence: CDR1 MGHRA, CDR2 YSYEKL. V dropped 4 bases and J dropped 4 bases, with 10 bases sitting between them. This CDR3 comprises 13 residues. CDR3 DNA: TGCGCCAGCAGCCCGACAACTCTAGAGACCCAGTACTTC. As protein: CASSPTTLETQYF.

This clonotype was seen at least ten times. This chain joins TRBV7-2 and TRBJ2-7; D unclear. This CDR3 has 11 amino acids. Germline assignment: CDR1 SGHTA and CDR2 FQGNSA. V lost 2 bases, J lost 4 bases, and 3 bases lay in between. Written as DNA, the CDR3 is TGTGCCAGCAGCTTATATTACGAGCAGTACTTC. This encodes CASSLYYEQYF.

This clonotype was observed a handful of times. The gene calls are TRBV7-2 and TRBJ2-3; no reliable D call. This CDR3 contains 15 residues. The germline V gene encodes CDR1 SGHTA and CDR2 FQGNSA. Trimming took off 5 bases at V and 2 bases at J, with 14 bases between the two ends. Here the CDR3 DNA reads TGTGCCAGCAGCCCCCTGGTAGCCTTCACAGATACGCAGTATTTT. Its translation: CASSPLVAFTDTQYF. Full variable domain (remainder filled in from reference TRBV7-2 and TRBJ2-3): GAGVSQSPSNKVTEKGKDVELRCDPISGHTALYWYRQSLGQGLEFLIYFQGNSAPDKSGLPSDRFSAERTGGSVSTLTIQRTQQEDSAVYLCASSPLVAFTDTQYFGPGTRLTVL.

In this sample, this clonotype turned up a few times. The V call is TRBV5-1, the J call TRBJ2-3, with D unclear. This CDR3 contains 15 residues. In germline, CDR1 is SGHRS, CDR2 YFSETQ. The V gene lost 0 bases and the J gene lost 2 bases, with 10 bases spanning the gap. The CDR3 reads CASSLAPGATDTQYF. The DNA of the CDR3 is TGCGCCAGCAGCTTGGCTCCAGGAGCCACAGATACGCAGTATTTT.

The gene calls are TRBV4-1 and TRBJ2-6, with D tentatively TRBD2 (7 bases). V dropped 3 bases and J dropped 2 bases, with 11 bases sitting between them. Germline CDR1 is MGHRA and CDR2 is YSYEKL. The CDR3 extends over 16 amino acids. The CDR3 protein is CASSQRGGAGANVLTF. The DNA for the CDR3 is TGCGCCAGCAGCCAGAGGGGGGGAGCTGGGGCCAACGTCCTGACTTTC.

This clonotype appeared a few times. This chain links TRBV27 with TRBJ2-3, with 8 bases aligning to TRBD2. Losses at the gene ends were 10 bases for V and 10 bases for J; bases not matched to a gene: 7. CDR3 size: 11 residues. The V gene's germline CDR1 is MNHEY and CDR2 SMNVEV (reference sequence). CDR3 region: CATAREGAQYF. The CDR3 coding sequence is TGTGCCACCGCACGGGAGGGAGCGCAGTATTTT.

In its sample, this clonotype was seen a few times. The chain uses TRBV20-1 and TRBJ1-1; 9 bases agree with TRBD1. This CDR3 has 15 residues. Germline CDR1 DFQATT, CDR2 SNEGSKA (reference sequence). J lost 5 bases, V lost 4 bases, and 11 bases had no gene match. The CDR3 DNA follows: TGCAGTGCTAACCGGCCCGGACAGGGGATAACTGAAGCTTTCTTT. It translates to CSANRPGQGITEAFF.

This clonotype has just a few counts. The chain's CDR3 is CASQGGSGNTIYF. The CDR3 nucleotides read TGTGCCAGCCAGGGCGGGTCTGGAAACACCATATATTTT. The genes are TRBV7-2 and TRBJ1-3; the D gene is possibly TRBD1 (5 bases). The CDR3 runs to 13 residues. The ends were cut back, 8 bases at V and 1 base at J, with 9 bases in the middle. CDR1 is SGHTA, CDR2 FQGNSA, per germline.

This clonotype was counted a few times. This chain joins TRBV5-5 and TRBJ1-2, with D perhaps TRBD1 (5 bases). Germline assignment: CDR1 SGHKS and CDR2 YYEKEE (reference sequence). The CDR3 is 14 residues long. V was pared by 1 base and J by 7 bases, with 14 bases between. For the CDR3, the DNA is TGTGCCAGCAGCTTGCCCGGGGGTCAAGGTGGCTACACCTTC. Its translation is CASSLPGGQGGYTF.

There are a few counts of this clonotype. The CDR3 DNA follows: TGCGCCAGCAGCGTTTCCCCGCAGGGGGCATATACGCAGTATTTT. Residues: CASSVSPQGAYTQYF. The chain combines TRBV4-3 with TRBJ2-3; 8 nucleotides line up with TRBD1. V was clipped by 5 bases and J by 7 bases; unmatched bases: 11. The CDR3 runs 15 residues. CDR1 LGHNA and CDR2 YSLEER come from the germline V gene.

This clonotype has just a few counts. The chain combines TRBV28 with TRBJ2-1; TRBD1 matches at 7 bases. The CDR3 is 14 amino acids. Germline V lookup: CDR1 MDHEN, CDR2 SYDVKM. Germline trimming cut 5 bases from V and 9 bases from J; bases unmatched to any gene: 10. The CDR3 DNA follows: TGTGCCAGCAGTGTAACCGGGACAGTCATTGAGCAGTTCTTC. Its translation is CASSVTGTVIEQFF.

This chain links TRBV4-3 with TRBJ2-7; D is undetermined. V shed 1 base and J shed 2 bases, with 12 bases lying between them. The CDR3 sequence is 15 residues long. Germline-derived CDR1 and CDR2 are LGHNA and YSLEER. DNA for the CDR3: TGCGCCAGCAGCCAAGTCGACTCCCCGACCTACGAGCAGTACTTC. Amino acids: CASSQVDSPTYEQYF.

This clonotype was seen repeatedly, ten times or more. The rearrangement joins TRBV5-1 to TRBJ2-1, with D perhaps TRBD1 (5 bases). Germline CDR1 SGHRS, CDR2 YFSETQ. CDR3 size: 13 residues. With 1 base removed from V and 5 bases from J, the gap between germline ends came to 7 bases. CDR3: CASSLTGNNEQFF. The CDR3 nucleotides are TGCGCCAGCAGCTTGACAGGCAACAATGAGCAGTTCTTC.

This clonotype came up many times. V is TRBV29-1 and J is TRBJ1-1; D is unclear. The V and J ends lost 3 bases and 6 bases respectively, with 14 bases between them. This CDR3 has 13 residues. The germline V gene has CDR1 SQVTM and CDR2 ANQGSEA. In DNA, the CDR3 is TGCAGCGTTGAGGAGGTCCTGCGCCCTGAAGCTTTCTTT. Its protein is CSVEEVLRPEAFF. The full variable domain, its missing parts supplied by reference TRBV29-1 and TRBJ1-1, is SAVISQKPSRDICQRGTSLTIQCQVDSQVTMMFWYRQQPGQSLTLIATANQGSEATYESGFVIDKFPISRPNLTFSTLTVSNMSPEDSSIYLCSVEEVLRPEAFFGQGTRLTVV.